This entry features one T cell receptor beta chain sequence. Unsorted whole blood supplied the blood RNA, and germline DNA was isolated too. This sample was taken from a study of tumor-infiltrating lymphocytes in primary liver carcinoma. About the research overall: In every tissue type, samples returned a similar yield of roughly 3.65 to 7.13 million productive TCRbeta reads.

This CDR3 region has 17 residues. Germline V gene data show CDR1 as SGHVS and CDR2 as FQNEAQ. V lost 5 bases to trimming and J lost 3 bases, with 22 bases between them. Researchers generated TCR beta cDNA from about 450 ng of total RNA, relying on a constant-region primer. Amplification in three nested multiplex PCR rounds with slightly modified ARM-PCR gave rise to TCR beta libraries. Use of TRBV1-TRBV30 forward primers with a C-beta reverse primer characterized the first two PCR rounds, which lasted around 9 cycles each. In TCRdb, the multiplex PCR reads were re-called with MiXCR into one record per CDR3 protein. This table holds over 250,000 distinct CDR3 sequences, 50% to 60% found once.

This rearrangement joins TRBV7-8 to TRBJ1-1; no definite D call. The TCR sequence derives from a woman in her 30s with primary liver carcinoma and hepatitis B virus infection. The sample was peripheral blood. The CDR3 nucleotides are TGTGCCAGCAGCCCCCCGACTGGCACTCCAAGTGACACTGAAGCTTTCTTT. Its translation is CASSPPTGTPSDTEAFF.